The 11 T cell receptor beta chains listed next were all sequenced from one sample in a study of OX40 agonist ivuxolimab in advanced cancers. Clones were read by immunoSEQ multiplex PCR, and TCRdb kept only the in-frame ones, dropping some. The sample records about 46,000 clones, about 91% being singletons. The source material was CD4+ or CD8+ T cells sorted from blood, sampled in a trial of the OX40 agonist ivuxolimab. The origin of the receptors is an adult with an advanced solid tumor such as melanoma, head and neck, liver or kidney cancer.

The J gene is TRBJ2-6, the V gene TRBV18; maybe TRBD1 (6 bases). This CDR3 has 15 residues. Trimming cost V 4 bases and J 1 base, with 8 bases left between them. Germline V gene sequence: CDR1 KGHSH, CDR2 LQKENI. The CDR3 loop reads CASSLGQSGANVLTF. The CDR3 region has the DNA TGTGCCAGCTCACTGGGACAATCTGGGGCCAACGTCCTGACTTTC.

The chain uses TRBV23-1 and TRBJ2-2, with D possibly being TRBD1 (6 bases). TRBV23-1 is designated an ORF whose function remains uncertain. This CDR3 comprises 16 residues. V lost 4 bases and J 0 bases, leaving 12 bases between the germline ends. The DNA for the CDR3 is TGCGCCAGCAGTCGAGGGGGTAGCGCGAACACCGGGGAGCTGTTTTTT. It yields the protein CASSRGGSANTGELFF.

This clone was observed a single time. The rearrangement links TRBV5-4 to TRBJ2-1; D unclear. This CDR3 has 14 residues. Germline CDR1 reads SGHNT; CDR2 reads YYREEE (reference sequence). Trimming pared 4 bases from V and 5 bases from J, leaving 13 bases between. The CDR3 here is CASSRRTKHNEQFF. The CDR3 DNA reads as TGTGCCAGCAGCCGACGGACGAAGCACAATGAGCAGTTCTTC.

The gene calls are TRBV11-3 and TRBJ2-1; perhaps TRBD1 as D (5 bases). The CDR3 covers 14 residues. Trimming removed 3 bases at V and 4 bases at J, with 10 bases between. Germline V gene data show CDR1 as SGHNT and CDR2 as YENEEA. The CDR3 DNA reads as TGTGCCAGCAGCTTCGGGCAGGGATACAATGAGCAGTTCTTC. Residues: CASSFGQGYNEQFF.

V usage is TRBV4-1 and J usage is TRBJ2-3; unclear D gene. CDR3 length: 16 amino acids. Trimming removed 0 bases from V and 4 bases from J, with 14 bases in between. The germline V gene encodes CDR1 MGHRA and CDR2 YSYEKL. Here the CDR3 reads CASSQDPQLLADTQYF. The CDR3, as DNA: TGCGCCAGCAGCCAAGACCCCCAGTTGCTAGCAGATACGCAGTATTTT.

The V gene is TRBV11-2, the J gene TRBJ2-7; 9 bases align to TRBD1. J gave up 7 bases and V 5 bases, and 12 bases lay outside the gene matches. Germline V gives CDR1 SGHAT, CDR2 FQNNGV. The CDR3 covers 15 residues. The CDR3 reads CASSPGQGTPREQYF. The CDR3 nucleotides read TGTGCCAGCAGCCCGGGACAGGGTACCCCCAGGGAGCAGTACTTC.

V is TRBV29-1 and J is TRBJ1-3, with no clear D. The CDR3 covers 14 residues. V was clipped by 2 bases and J by 4 bases, with 12 bases between them. CDR1 SQVTM and CDR2 ANQGSEA come from the germline V gene. As DNA, the CDR3 is TGCAGCGTTGAATCGGCCAATGAGGGAAACACCATATATTTT. It is translated as CSVESANEGNTIYF.

This chain joins TRBV13 and TRBJ1-1; TRBD1 might be the D (6 bases). V lost 7 bases to trimming and J lost 3 bases, with 21 bases between them. Germline V gene data show CDR1 as PRHDT and CDR2 as FYEKMQ (reference sequence). The CDR3 runs 16 residues. CDR3 sequence: CASTLGGAGRYTEAFF. The CDR3 DNA sequence: TGTGCCAGCACCCTGGGGGGGGCAGGGAGGTACACTGAAGCTTTCTTT.

This chain connects TRBV7-8 to TRBJ2-1; TRBD2 might be the D (5 bases). The germline V gene encodes CDR1 SGHVS and CDR2 FQNEAQ. Trimming pared 4 bases from V and 12 bases from J, leaving 16 bases between. The CDR3 extends over 13 amino acids. Here the CDR3 reads CASSSPNRLRQFF. The CDR3 nucleotides are TGTGCCAGCAGCTCACCAAACAGACTAAGGCAGTTCTTC.

This clone came up a few times. The rearrangement joins TRBV7-6 to TRBJ1-6; TRBD1 might be the D (5 bases). CDR3 length equals 18 residues. Trimming cost V 2 bases and J 7 bases, with 21 bases left between them. CDR1 and CDR2 (germline): SGHVS, FNYEAQ. The DNA for the CDR3 is TGTGCCAGCAGCTTAATCTCAGGGTTCAGTACTAGGAATTCACCCCTCCACTTT. This encodes CASSLISGFSTRNSPLHF.

J is TRBJ1-1 and V is TRBV2; D might be TRBD1 (6 bases). The CDR3 covers 13 residues. V lost 6 bases and J 6 bases, leaving 14 bases between the germline ends. The germline V gene encodes CDR1 SNHLY and CDR2 FYNNEI. Here the CDR3 reads CASSAGVGAEAFF. The CDR3 DNA reads TGTGCCAGCAGCGCAGGGGTGGGGGCTGAAGCTTTCTTT.